Each of the 12 T cell receptor beta chains below was sequenced from the same sample in a study of T cells after yellow fever vaccination (dated by TCRdb to the late 2010s). Libraries were constructed by 5' RACE. Reads for this sample came from an Illumina NovaSeq 6000. TCRdb reworked the public reads: Q25 trimming with fastp, MiXCR clone assembly, productive beta chains retained. Identical CDR3 proteins give one entry, which carries the most common genes and DNA. The sample table contains about 99,000 distinct CDR3 sequences; only one count was recorded for 4.5% to 6% of them. Clones ranked in the top ten supply 35% to 50% of the sample. The intended sense of this specimen's treatment or condition label: live attenuated yellow fever vaccine strain. Sequenced material: CD8+ T cells sorted from PBMCs, taken 10 days after the yellow fever booster vaccination. The receptors stem from a man between 18 and 29 years old who received the YFV17D yellow fever vaccine.

The chain joins TRBV4-3 to TRBJ1-2, with no clear D. Per germline, CDR1 LGHNA and CDR2 YSLEER. This CDR3 region has 16 residues. V gave up 3 bases and J gave up 2 bases, with 16 bases separating them. The CDR3, as DNA: TGCGCCAGCAGCCATATCGTTATAGGGCACAACTATGGCTACACCTTC. As protein: CASSHIVIGHNYGYTF.

In this sample, this clonotype turned up a few times. This chain uses TRBV19 with TRBJ1-2; D is ambiguous. V lost 5 bases, J lost 6 bases, and 19 bases lay in between. The CDR3 is 15 amino acids. CDR1 is LNHDA, CDR2 SQIVND, per germline (reference sequence). DNA for the CDR3: TGTGCCAGTAGTGCCGGTTTGGCAGTGACGGATGGCTACACCTTC. Encoded protein: CASSAGLAVTDGYTF. Full variable domain (remainder filled in from reference TRBV19 and TRBJ1-2): DGGITQSPKYLFRKEGQNVTLSCEQNLNHDAMYWYRQDPGQGLRLIYYSQIVNDFQKGDIAEGYSVSREKKESFPLTVTSAQKNPTAFYLCASSAGLAVTDGYTFGSGTRLTVV.

V gene TRBV7-6 combines with J gene TRBJ1-1; no clear D gene. V lost 1 base to trimming and J lost 4 bases, with 16 bases between them. CDR3 length: 16 amino acids. CDR1 and CDR2 (germline): SGHVS, FNYEAQ. The CDR3 region has the DNA TGTGCCAGCAGCTTAGTCGGGTATCCCAGGAGCACTGAAGCTTTCTTT. Its translation is CASSLVGYPRSTEAFF.

The chain links TRBV7-2 to TRBJ1-2; no definite D call. V shed 1 base and J shed 4 bases, with 10 bases lying between them. Germline CDR1 SGHTA, CDR2 FQGNSA. This CDR3 spans 14 amino acids. The CDR3 loop reads CASSLGGRFYGYTF. CDR3 coding DNA: TGTGCCAGCAGCTTAGGTGGCAGGTTCTATGGCTACACCTTC.

CDR3 loop: CASSLATFRNRDMNTEAFF. DNA of the CDR3: TGTGCCAGCAGCTTAGCGACCTTCCGGAACAGGGACATGAACACTGAAGCTTTCTTT. J is TRBJ1-1 and V is TRBV7-9, with D perhaps matching TRBD1 (6 bases). Trimming shortened V by 0 bases and J by 0 bases, and 20 bases separated the two germline ends. The CDR3 length is 19 residues. Germline V gives CDR1 SEHNR, CDR2 FQNEAQ (reference sequence).

This sequence joins TRBV2 and TRBJ1-5; 9 positions match TRBD1. Germline V lookup: CDR1 SNHLY, CDR2 FYNNEI. The CDR3 consists of 14 residues. V gave up 4 bases and J gave up 7 bases; unmatched junction bases: 5. CDR3 residues: CASSVTGGKQPQHF. The CDR3 DNA reads as TGTGCCAGCAGTGTGACAGGGGGAAAACAGCCCCAGCATTTT.

The table lists this clonotype with many counts. The chain has TRBV7-8 and TRBJ2-7; 8 positions match TRBD2. This CDR3 is 12 amino acids long. After removal of 5 bases from V and 12 bases from J, the junction contained 9 bases not matched to a gene. Germline V gene lookup returns CDR1 SGHVS and CDR2 FQNEAQ. CDR3 amino acids: CASSPREGVPYV. CDR3 bases: TGTGCCAGCAGCCCACGGGAGGGGGTACCGTACGTC.

This clonotype was seen repeatedly, ten times or more. This chain connects TRBV7-9 to TRBJ2-4, with D maybe TRBD1 (6 bases). The CDR3 is 16 residues long. V gave up 3 bases and J gave up 1 base, with 13 bases separating them. CDR1 is SEHNR, CDR2 FQNEAQ, per germline (reference sequence). The CDR3 DNA reads TGTGCCAGCAGCTTGACCTCAGGGGCGGCCAAAAACATTCAGTACTTC. This sequence encodes CASSLTSGAAKNIQYF.

This clonotype was recorded at least ten times. The V and J genes are TRBV29-1 and TRBJ2-7; 9 nucleotides line up with TRBD1. Trimming removed 6 bases from V and 3 bases from J; junction bases left unmatched: 3. This CDR3 is 12 amino acids long. Germline CDR1 reads SQVTM; CDR2 reads ANQGSEA. The CDR3 nucleotides read TGCAGCGTCGGGACAGGGCACTACGAGCAGTACTTC. Amino acid sequence: CSVGTGHYEQYF.

Only a few counts were recorded for this clonotype. The rearrangement links TRBV19 to TRBJ1-2; tentative D call: TRBD1 (5 bases). Trimming removed 8 bases at V and 4 bases at J, with 11 bases between. Looked up from germline, CDR1 is LNHDA and CDR2 is SQIVND (reference sequence). The CDR3 length is 12 residues. The CDR3, as DNA: TGTGCCAGTGCTAGGGGACTCTATGGCTACACCTTC. Its translation: CASARGLYGYTF. The entire variable domain, with the rest obtained from reference TRBV19 and TRBJ1-2, is as follows: DGGITQSPKYLFRKEGQNVTLSCEQNLNHDAMYWYRQDPGQGLRLIYYSQIVNDFQKGDIAEGYSVSREKKESFPLTVTSAQKNPTAFYLCASARGLYGYTFGSGTRLTVV.

In its sample, this clonotype was seen many times. The chain combines TRBV7-9 with TRBJ2-3, with D hard to call. Between the trimmed V and J ends, which lost 0 bases and 3 bases, there was a span of 4 bases. The CDR3 is 13 residues long. Germline V gene lookup returns CDR1 SEHNR and CDR2 FQNEAQ (reference sequence). The CDR3 DNA sequence: TGTGCCAGCAGCTTAGCAATGACAGATACGCAGTATTTT. Protein: CASSLAMTDTQYF. The full variable domain, rest sourced from reference TRBV7-9 and TRBJ2-3, is DTGVSQNPRHKITKRGQNVTFRCDPISEHNRLYWYRQTLGQGPEFLTYFQNEAQLEKSRLLSDRFSAERPKGSFSTLEIQRTEQGDSAMYLCASSLAMTDTQYFGPGTRLTVL.

This chain uses TRBV5-1 with TRBJ2-7; 12 nucleotides match TRBD1. CDR1 is SGHRS, CDR2 YFSETQ, per germline. With V trimmed by 3 bases and J by 3 bases, 16 bases remained unmatched. CDR3 length: 19 amino acids. The CDR3 loop reads CASSSKGQGAARPYYEQYF. The CDR3 region has the DNA TGCGCCAGCAGCTCAAAGGGACAGGGGGCGGCTCGTCCCTACTACGAGCAGTACTTC.